This T cell receptor beta chain was profiled in a study of T-cell memory formation after mild COVID-19. Study-level background: TCR clusters mostly belonged to single donors.

TCRdb redid the calling of the 5' RACE reads with MiXCR, one entry per CDR3 protein. Of 100,000 to 150,000 distinct CDR3 sequences in the sample, about 5.9% were seen once. This clonotype was found many times. Its antigen is not known. The CDR3 spans 16 residues. Trimming shortened V by 0 bases and J by 0 bases, and 12 bases separated the two germline ends. CDR1 and CDR2 (germline): DFQATT, SNEGSKA (reference sequence). Study observations and caveats: Whether second-wave clones peaking at day 37 were SARS-CoV-2 specific went unconfirmed. Clones which contracted sat mainly in CM and EM if CD4+, and in EMRA if CD8+. Clones that contracted from day 15 to 85 were balanced CD4/CD8, while later expanders leaned CD4+.

The sequencing sample was made of PBMCs or a T cell subset sorted from them (not recorded which). The rearrangement links TRBV20-1 to TRBJ1-3; D gene unclear. The TCR originated in an adult woman who had mild COVID-19 (a few samples of this study predate the infection). Cell type and time point are not known. The CDR3 is CSARESKGASGNTIYF. CDR3 DNA: TGCAGTGCTAGAGAGTCCAAGGGCGCCTCTGGAAACACCATATATTTT.